These 4 T cell receptor beta chains originate from one sample sequenced in a study of human T cells and chemical hapten exposure. Time point noted: pre-sensitization, week 0. Treatment noted: therapeutic diphenylcyclopropenone sensitization with weekly scalp DPC. In TCRdb, the RACE reads were re-called with MiXCR into one record per CDR3 protein. The sample yields tens of thousands of distinct CDR3 sequences, 9.6% seen once. Source: whole blood, taken in connection with sensitization to the hapten diphenylcyclopropenone (DPC). These receptors came from a middle-aged woman with alopecia areata. Some clones in this sample may be carry-over from other donors' samples.

This clonotype was recorded many times. V and J are TRBV4-3 and TRBJ1-2, with D possibly being TRBD1 (6 bases). Trimming removed 0 bases at V and 8 bases at J, with 16 bases between. CDR3 size: 15 residues. Germline values: CDR1 LGHNA, CDR2 YSLEER. CDR3: CASSQDLRGQPGYTF. CDR3 nucleotides: TGCGCCAGCAGCCAAGATCTGCGGGGGCAACCGGGCTACACCTTC.

This clonotype was seen more than once but under ten times. The V gene is TRBV5-1, the J gene TRBJ2-1; D gene uncertain. The CDR3 loop spans 13 amino acids. Trimming removed 0 bases at V and 9 bases at J, with 10 bases between. Per germline, CDR1 SGHRS and CDR2 YFSETQ. CDR3 in amino acids: CASSLGGFVEQFF. The CDR3 DNA is TGCGCCAGCAGCTTGGGAGGTTTTGTTGAGCAGTTCTTC. Looking up the rest from reference TRBV5-1 and TRBJ2-1 gives the full variable domain: KAGVTQTPRYLIKTRGQQVTLSCSPISGHRSVSWYQQTPGQGLQFLFEYFSETQRNKGNFPGRFSGRQFSNSRSEMNVSTLELGDSALYLCASSLGGFVEQFFGPGTRLTVL.

This CDR3 reads CARSGGSSPLHF. In nucleotides, the CDR3 is TGTGCCAGATCAGGGGGCTCTTCACCCCTCCACTTT. The chain joins TRBV2 to TRBJ1-6, with TRBD1 matching 8 bases. V shed 9 bases and J 9 bases; nucleotides not matched to a gene: 4. This CDR3 is built from 12 residues. Germline loops: CDR1 SNHLY, CDR2 FYNNEI.

The sample holds a few counts of this clonotype. J is TRBJ2-1 and V is TRBV3-1, with D possibly TRBD1 on 6 matching bases. This CDR3 spans 11 amino acids. Germline CDR1 and CDR2: LGHDT and YNNKEL (reference sequence). The germline V and J ends were trimmed by 6 bases and 9 bases, with 9 bases remaining between them. The CDR3 DNA follows: TGTGCCAGCAGGACAGGCCCTGAGCAGTTCTTC. Protein product: CASRTGPEQFF.